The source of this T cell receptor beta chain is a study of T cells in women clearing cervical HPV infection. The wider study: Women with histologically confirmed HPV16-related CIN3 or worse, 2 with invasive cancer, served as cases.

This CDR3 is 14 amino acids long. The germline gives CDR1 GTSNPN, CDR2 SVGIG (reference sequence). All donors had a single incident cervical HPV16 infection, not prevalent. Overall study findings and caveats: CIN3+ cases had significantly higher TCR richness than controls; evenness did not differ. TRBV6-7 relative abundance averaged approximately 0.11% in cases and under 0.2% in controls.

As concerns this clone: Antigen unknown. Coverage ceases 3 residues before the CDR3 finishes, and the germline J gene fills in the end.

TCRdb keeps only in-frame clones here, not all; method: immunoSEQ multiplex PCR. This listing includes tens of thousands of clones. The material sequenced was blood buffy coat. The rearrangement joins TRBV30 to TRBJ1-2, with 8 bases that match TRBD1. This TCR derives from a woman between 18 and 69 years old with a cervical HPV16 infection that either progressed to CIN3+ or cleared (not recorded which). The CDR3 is CAWSVRDRHRGYTF. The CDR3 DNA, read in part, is TGTGCCTGGAGTGTCCGGGACAGGCATCGGGGC.